The rows below give T cell receptor beta chains drawn from one sample of a study of control samples from healthy donors and cancer patients. The table came from immunoSEQ multiplex PCR; TCRdb's copy has only in-frame clones and leaves some out. Counted here are around 170,000 clones, approximately 90% occurring once; the ten biggest clones make up about 0.64%. The sequencing input was blood. The receptors were gathered from a woman in her twenties or thirties in good health. CDR3s include the opening cysteine and the closing phenylalanine or tryptophan. Fields, in order: D gene, V gene, J gene, clone size, CDR3 protein, CDR3 DNA. The D gene is left open where the match is weak. Clone size is not always given. Where it is, it says once, few, many or a class for expanded clones.

D gene: NA
V gene: TRBV19
J gene: TRBJ1-4
clone size: NA
CDR3 protein: CASNSGGASNEKLFF
CDR3 DNA: TGTGCCAGTAACTCCGGGGGGGCGTCTAATGAAAAACTGTTTTTT

D gene: TRBD2
V gene: TRBV7-2
J gene: TRBJ2-3
clone size: NA
CDR3 protein: CASSELTGTSGRASNTQYF
CDR3 DNA: TGTGCCAGCAGCGAGCTTACGGGGACTAGCGGGAGGGCCTCGAATACGCAGTATTTT

D gene: TRBD1
V gene: TRBV19
J gene: TRBJ1-2
clone size: NA
CDR3 protein: CASSIDLPRGQGISGYTF
CDR3 DNA: TGTGCCAGTAGTATAGATTTGCCCCGAGGACAGGGGATTTCTGGCTACACCTTC

D gene: NA
V gene: TRBV7-2
J gene: TRBJ2-3
clone size: NA
CDR3 protein: CASSLAVSASTDTQYF
CDR3 DNA: TGTGCCAGCAGCTTAGCGGTCAGCGCTTCCACAGATACGCAGTATTTT

D gene: NA
V gene: TRBV28
J gene: TRBJ2-1
clone size: few
CDR3 protein: CASSLAWSEQFF
CDR3 DNA: TGTGCCAGCAGTCTAGCGTGGAGTGAGCAGTTCTTC

D gene: NA
V gene: TRBV7-8
J gene: TRBJ2-5
clone size: NA
CDR3 protein: CASSFNWDNMYF
CDR3 DNA: TGTGCCAGCAGCTTTAATTGGGACAATATGTACTTC

D gene: NA
V gene: TRBV19
J gene: TRBJ2-3
clone size: NA
CDR3 protein: CASRRDAATDTQYF
CDR3 DNA: TGTGCCAGTAGGAGGGACGCCGCCACAGATACGCAGTATTTT

D gene: NA
V gene: TRBV6-5
J gene: TRBJ1-1
clone size: NA
CDR3 protein: CASSYSGQSEAFF
CDR3 DNA: TGTGCCAGCAGTTACTCAGGACAGTCTGAAGCTTTCTTT

D gene: NA
V gene: TRBV12-3/TRBV12-4
J gene: TRBJ1-1
clone size: NA
CDR3 protein: CASNKFMNTEAFF
CDR3 DNA: TGTGCCAGCAATAAGTTCATGAACACTGAAGCTTTCTTT

D gene: TRBD2
V gene: TRBV7-8
J gene: TRBJ2-3
clone size: NA
CDR3 protein: CASSLEASGIDTQYF
CDR3 DNA: TGTGCCAGCAGCTTAGAGGCTAGCGGGATCGATACGCAGTATTTT

D gene: TRBD1
V gene: TRBV6-5
J gene: TRBJ1-5
clone size: NA
CDR3 protein: CASNTPGTGNQPQHF
CDR3 DNA: TGTGCCAGCAATACACCCGGGACAGGGAATCAGCCCCAGCATTTT

D gene: TRBD2
V gene: TRBV20-1
J gene: TRBJ2-7
clone size: NA
CDR3 protein: CSASVLAGVNHEQYF
CDR3 DNA: TGCAGTGCTAGTGTACTAGCGGGAGTTAACCACGAGCAGTACTTC

D gene: TRBD2
V gene: TRBV19
J gene: TRBJ2-7
clone size: NA
CDR3 protein: CASSIEGLAREQYF
CDR3 DNA: TGTGCCAGTAGTATAGAGGGACTAGCTCGCGAGCAGTACTTC

D gene: TRBD2
V gene: TRBV2
J gene: TRBJ2-7
clone size: NA
CDR3 protein: CASPGTSGSYEQYF
CDR3 DNA: TGTGCCAGCCCCGGGACTAGCGGGAGTTACGAGCAGTACTTC

D gene: NA
V gene: TRBV7-3
J gene: TRBJ2-1
clone size: NA
CDR3 protein: CASSSSGAPPYNEQFF
CDR3 DNA: TGTGCCAGCAGCTCCTCGGGAGCCCCTCCTTACAATGAGCAGTTCTTC

D gene: NA
V gene: TRBV9
J gene: TRBJ2-1
clone size: NA
CDR3 protein: CASSALGQVGPNEQFF
CDR3 DNA: TGTGCCAGCAGCGCCTTGGGGCAGGTTGGTCCAAATGAGCAGTTCTTC

D gene: NA
V gene: TRBV30
J gene: TRBJ2-1
clone size: NA
CDR3 protein: CAWGRRLRYNEQFF
CDR3 DNA: TGTGCCTGGGGGAGGAGGTTACGGTACAATGAGCAGTTCTTC

D gene: NA
V gene: TRBV7-2
J gene: TRBJ1-1
clone size: NA
CDR3 protein: CASSTELNTEAFF
CDR3 DNA: TGTGCCAGCAGCACAGAATTGAACACTGAAGCTTTCTTT

D gene: TRBD2
V gene: TRBV28
J gene: TRBJ2-1
clone size: NA
CDR3 protein: CASSSLSGRVYNEQFF
CDR3 DNA: TGTGCCAGCAGTTCCTTAAGCGGGAGGGTCTACAATGAGCAGTTCTTC

D gene: NA
V gene: TRBV29-1
J gene: TRBJ1-1
clone size: NA
CDR3 protein: CSVATSFSTEAFF
CDR3 DNA: TGCAGCGTTGCAACGTCCTTTAGCACTGAAGCTTTCTTT